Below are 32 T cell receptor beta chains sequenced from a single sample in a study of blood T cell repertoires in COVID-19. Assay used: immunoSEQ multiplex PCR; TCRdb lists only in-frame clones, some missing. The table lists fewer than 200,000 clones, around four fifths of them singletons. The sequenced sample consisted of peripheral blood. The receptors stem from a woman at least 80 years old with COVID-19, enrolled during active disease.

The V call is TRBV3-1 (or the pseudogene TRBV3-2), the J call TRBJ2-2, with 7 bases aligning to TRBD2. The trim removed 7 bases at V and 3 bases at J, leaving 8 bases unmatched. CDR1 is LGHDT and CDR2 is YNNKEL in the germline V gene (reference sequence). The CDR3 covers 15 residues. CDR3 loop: CASTPGGRDTGELFF. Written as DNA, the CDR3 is TGTGCCAGCACCCCGGGCGGGAGAGACACCGGGGAGCTGTTTTTT.

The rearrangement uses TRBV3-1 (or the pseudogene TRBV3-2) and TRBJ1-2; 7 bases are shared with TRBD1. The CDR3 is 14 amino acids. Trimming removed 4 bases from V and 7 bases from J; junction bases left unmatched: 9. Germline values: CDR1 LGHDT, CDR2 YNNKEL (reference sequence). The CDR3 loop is CASSPGRGSGGYTF. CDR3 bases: TGTGCCAGCAGCCCGGGCAGGGGGTCAGGTGGCTACACCTTC.

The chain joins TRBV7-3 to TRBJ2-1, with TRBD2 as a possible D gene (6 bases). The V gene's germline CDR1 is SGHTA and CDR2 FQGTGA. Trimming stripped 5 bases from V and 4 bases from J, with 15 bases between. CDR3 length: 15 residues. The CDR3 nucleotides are TGTGCCAGCAGCCCAGACCGGGAGCGATACAATGAGCAGTTCTTC. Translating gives CASSPDRERYNEQFF.

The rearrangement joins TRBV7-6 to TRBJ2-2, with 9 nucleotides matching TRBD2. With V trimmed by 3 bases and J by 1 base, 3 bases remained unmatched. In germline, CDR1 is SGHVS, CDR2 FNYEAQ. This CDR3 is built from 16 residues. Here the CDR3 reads CASSLFSGGNTGELFF. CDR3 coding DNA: TGTGCCAGCAGCTTGTTTAGCGGGGGGAACACCGGGGAGCTGTTTTTT.

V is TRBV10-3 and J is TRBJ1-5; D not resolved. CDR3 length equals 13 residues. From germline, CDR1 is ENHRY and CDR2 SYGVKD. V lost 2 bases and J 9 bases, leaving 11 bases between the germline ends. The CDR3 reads CAISEELEGPQHF. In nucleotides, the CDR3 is TGTGCCATCAGTGAGGAGCTCGAGGGGCCCCAGCATTTT.

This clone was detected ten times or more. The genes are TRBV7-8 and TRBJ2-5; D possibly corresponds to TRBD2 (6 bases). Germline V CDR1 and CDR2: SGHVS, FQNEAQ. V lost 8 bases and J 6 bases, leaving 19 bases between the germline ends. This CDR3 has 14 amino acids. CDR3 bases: TGTGCCAGCGGGGCCAGGGAGGATGTAAAGACCCAGTACTTC. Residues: CASGAREDVKTQYF.

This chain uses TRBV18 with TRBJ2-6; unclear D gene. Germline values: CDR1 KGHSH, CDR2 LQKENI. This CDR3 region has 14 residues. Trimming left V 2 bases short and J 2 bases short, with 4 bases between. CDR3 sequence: CASSPTPGANVLTF. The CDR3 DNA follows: TGTGCCAGCTCACCAACACCTGGGGCCAACGTCCTGACTTTC. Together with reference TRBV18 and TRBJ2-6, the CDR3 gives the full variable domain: NAGVMQNPRHLVRRRGQEARLRCSPMKGHSHVYWYRQLPEEGLKFMVYLQKENIIDESGMPKERFSAEFPKEGPSILRIQQVVRGDSAAYFCASSPTPGANVLTFGAGSRLTVL.

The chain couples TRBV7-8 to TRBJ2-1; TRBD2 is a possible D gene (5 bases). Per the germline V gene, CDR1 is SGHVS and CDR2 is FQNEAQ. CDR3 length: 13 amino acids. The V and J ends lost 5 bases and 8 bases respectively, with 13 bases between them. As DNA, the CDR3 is TGTGCCAGCAGCCTCCCGGGGTTGCATGAGCAGTTCTTC. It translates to CASSLPGLHEQFF.

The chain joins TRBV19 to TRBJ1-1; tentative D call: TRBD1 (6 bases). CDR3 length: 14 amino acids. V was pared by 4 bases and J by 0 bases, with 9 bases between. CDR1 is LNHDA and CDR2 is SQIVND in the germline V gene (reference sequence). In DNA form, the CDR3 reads TGTGCCAGTAGTACCCGACAGGTGAACACTGAAGCTTTCTTT. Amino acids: CASSTRQVNTEAFF.

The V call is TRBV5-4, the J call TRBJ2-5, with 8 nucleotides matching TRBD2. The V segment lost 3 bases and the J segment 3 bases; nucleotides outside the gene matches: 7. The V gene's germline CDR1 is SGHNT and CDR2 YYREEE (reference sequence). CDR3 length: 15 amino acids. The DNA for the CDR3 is TGTGCCAGCAGCTCGGCCGCGGGGGGTGAAGAGACCCAGTACTTC. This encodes CASSSAAGGEETQYF. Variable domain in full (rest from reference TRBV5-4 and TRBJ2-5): ETGVTQSPTHLIKTRGQQVTLRCSSQSGHNTVSWYQQALGQGPQFIFQYYREEENGRGNFPPRFSGLQFPNYSSELNVNALELDDSALYLCASSSAAGGEETQYFGPGTRLLVL.

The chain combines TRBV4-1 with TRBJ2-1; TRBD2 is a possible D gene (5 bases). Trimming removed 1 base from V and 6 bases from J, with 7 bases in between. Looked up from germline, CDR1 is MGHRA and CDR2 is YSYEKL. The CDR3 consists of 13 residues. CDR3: CASSQGAGNEQFF. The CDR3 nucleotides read TGCGCCAGCAGCCAAGGGGCGGGCAATGAGCAGTTCTTC.

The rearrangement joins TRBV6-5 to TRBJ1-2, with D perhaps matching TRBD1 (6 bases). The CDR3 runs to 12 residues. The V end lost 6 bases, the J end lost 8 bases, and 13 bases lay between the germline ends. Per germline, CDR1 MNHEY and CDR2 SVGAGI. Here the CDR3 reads CASSRGGQGYTF. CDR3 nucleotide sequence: TGTGCCAGCAGCCGGGGGGGCCAAGGCTACACCTTC.

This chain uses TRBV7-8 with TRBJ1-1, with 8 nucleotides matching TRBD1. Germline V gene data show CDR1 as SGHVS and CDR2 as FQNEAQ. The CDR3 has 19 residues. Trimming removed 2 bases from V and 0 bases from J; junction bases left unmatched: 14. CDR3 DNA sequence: TGTGCCAGCAGCTTAATAATGCGGGGCAGGGGGCTAATGAACACTGAAGCTTTCTTT. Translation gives CASSLIMRGRGLMNTEAFF.

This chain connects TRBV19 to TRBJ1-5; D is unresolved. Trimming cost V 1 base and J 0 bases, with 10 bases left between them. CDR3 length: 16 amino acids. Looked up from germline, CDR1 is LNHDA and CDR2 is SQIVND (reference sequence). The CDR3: CASSIAATASNQPQHF. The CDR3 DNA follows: TGTGCCAGTAGTATAGCGGCCACAGCTAGCAATCAGCCCCAGCATTTT.

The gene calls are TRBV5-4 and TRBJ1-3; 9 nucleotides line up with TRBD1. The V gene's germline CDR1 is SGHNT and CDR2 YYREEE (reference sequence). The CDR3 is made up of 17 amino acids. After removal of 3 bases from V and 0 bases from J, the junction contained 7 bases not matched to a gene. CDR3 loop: CASSSEGQGISGNTIYF. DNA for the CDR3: TGTGCCAGCAGCTCTGAGGGACAGGGAATCTCTGGAAACACCATATATTTT.

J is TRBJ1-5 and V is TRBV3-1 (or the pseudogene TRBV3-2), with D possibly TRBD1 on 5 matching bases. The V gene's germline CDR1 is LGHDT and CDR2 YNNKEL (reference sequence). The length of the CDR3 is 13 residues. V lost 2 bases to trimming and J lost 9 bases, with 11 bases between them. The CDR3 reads CASSQMPGGPQHF. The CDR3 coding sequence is TGTGCCAGCAGCCAAATGCCCGGGGGGCCCCAGCATTTT.

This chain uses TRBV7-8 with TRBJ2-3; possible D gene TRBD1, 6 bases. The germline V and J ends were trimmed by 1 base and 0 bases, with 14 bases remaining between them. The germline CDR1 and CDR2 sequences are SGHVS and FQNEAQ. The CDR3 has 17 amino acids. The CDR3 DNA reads TGTGCCAGCAGCTTAGTCCCGACAGGAACTAGCACAGATACGCAGTATTTT. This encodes CASSLVPTGTSTDTQYF.

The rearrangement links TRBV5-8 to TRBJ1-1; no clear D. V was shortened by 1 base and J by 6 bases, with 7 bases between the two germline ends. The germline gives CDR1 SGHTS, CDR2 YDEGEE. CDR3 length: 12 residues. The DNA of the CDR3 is TGTGCCAGCAGCTTGATCCTCCCTGAAGCTTTCTTT. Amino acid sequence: CASSLILPEAFF.

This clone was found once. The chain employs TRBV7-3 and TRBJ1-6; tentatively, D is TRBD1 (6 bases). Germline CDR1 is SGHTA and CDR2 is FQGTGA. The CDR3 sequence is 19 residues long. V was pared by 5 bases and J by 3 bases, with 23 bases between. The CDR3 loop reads CASSKTQGPVRVYNSPLHF. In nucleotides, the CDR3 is TGTGCCAGCAGCAAAACCCAGGGGCCGGTGCGGGTCTATAATTCACCCCTCCACTTT.

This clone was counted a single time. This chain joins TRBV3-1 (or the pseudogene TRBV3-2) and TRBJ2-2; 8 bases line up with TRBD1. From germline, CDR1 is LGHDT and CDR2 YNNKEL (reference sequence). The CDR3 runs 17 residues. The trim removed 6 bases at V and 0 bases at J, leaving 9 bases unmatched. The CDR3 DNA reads TGTGCCAGCAGAGGGGTTGGGACAGGATCGAACACCGGGGAGCTGTTTTTT. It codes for CASRGVGTGSNTGELFF.

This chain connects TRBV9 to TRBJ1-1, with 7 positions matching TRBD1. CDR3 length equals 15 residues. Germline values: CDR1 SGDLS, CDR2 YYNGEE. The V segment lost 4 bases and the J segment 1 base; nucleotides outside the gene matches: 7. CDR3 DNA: TGTGCCAGCAGCCTGAGGGGACAGCCGAACACTGAAGCTTTCTTT. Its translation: CASSLRGQPNTEAFF.

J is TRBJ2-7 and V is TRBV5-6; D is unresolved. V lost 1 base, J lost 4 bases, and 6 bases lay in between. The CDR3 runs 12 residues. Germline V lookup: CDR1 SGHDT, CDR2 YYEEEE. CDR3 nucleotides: TGTGCCAGCAGCTTGTTCGGGTACGAGCAGTACTTC. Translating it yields CASSLFGYEQYF.

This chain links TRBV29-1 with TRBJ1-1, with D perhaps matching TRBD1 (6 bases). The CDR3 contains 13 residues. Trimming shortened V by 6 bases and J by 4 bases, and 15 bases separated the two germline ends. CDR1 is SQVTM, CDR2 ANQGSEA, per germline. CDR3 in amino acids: CSVLEQGGTEAFF. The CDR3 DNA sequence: TGCAGCGTCCTCGAACAGGGTGGCACTGAAGCTTTCTTT.

DNA of the CDR3: TGTGCCAGCTCACCCCCGGGAGGGTCGAACACCGGGGAGCTGTTTTTT. Amino acids: CASSPPGGSNTGELFF. The V and J genes are TRBV18 and TRBJ2-2, with TRBD2 identical over 8 bases. The CDR3 loop spans 16 amino acids. Germline CDR1 is KGHSH and CDR2 is LQKENI. The ends lost 3 bases at V and 0 bases at J; junction bases unmatched: 3.

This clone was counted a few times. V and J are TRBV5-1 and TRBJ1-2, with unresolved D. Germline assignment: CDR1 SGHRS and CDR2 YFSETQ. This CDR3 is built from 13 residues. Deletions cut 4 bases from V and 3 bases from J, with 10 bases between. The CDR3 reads CASSPTRDYGYTF. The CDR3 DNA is TGCGCCAGCAGCCCCACTCGGGACTATGGCTACACCTTC. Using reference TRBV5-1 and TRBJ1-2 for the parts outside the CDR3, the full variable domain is KAGVTQTPRYLIKTRGQQVTLSCSPISGHRSVSWYQQTPGQGLQFLFEYFSETQRNKGNFPGRFSGRQFSNSRSEMNVSTLELGDSALYLCASSPTRDYGYTFGSGTRLTVV.

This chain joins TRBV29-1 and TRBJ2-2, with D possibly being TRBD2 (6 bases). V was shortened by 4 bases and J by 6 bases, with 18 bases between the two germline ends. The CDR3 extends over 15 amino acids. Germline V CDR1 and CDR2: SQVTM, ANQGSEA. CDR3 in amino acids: CSVVAGSQHPGELFF. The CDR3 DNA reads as TGCAGCGTTGTTGCGGGAAGCCAACACCCCGGGGAGCTGTTTTTT.

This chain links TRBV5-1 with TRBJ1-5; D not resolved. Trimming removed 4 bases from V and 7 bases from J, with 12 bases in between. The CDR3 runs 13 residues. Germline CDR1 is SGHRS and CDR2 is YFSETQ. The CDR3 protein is CASSVAPLQPQHF. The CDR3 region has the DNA TGCGCCAGCAGCGTAGCTCCGTTACAGCCCCAGCATTTT.

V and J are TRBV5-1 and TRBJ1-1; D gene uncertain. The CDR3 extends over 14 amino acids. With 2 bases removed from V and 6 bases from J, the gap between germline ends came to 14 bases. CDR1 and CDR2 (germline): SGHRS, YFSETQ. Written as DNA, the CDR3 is TGCGCCAGCAGCTTACAACCCCCGGAGGCTGAAGCTTTCTTT. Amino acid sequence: CASSLQPPEAEAFF.

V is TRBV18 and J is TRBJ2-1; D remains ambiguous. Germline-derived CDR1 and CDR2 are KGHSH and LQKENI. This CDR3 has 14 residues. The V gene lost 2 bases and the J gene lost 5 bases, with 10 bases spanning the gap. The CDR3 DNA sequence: TGTGCCAGCTCACCATTTTCTACTAACAATGAGCAGTTCTTC. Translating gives CASSPFSTNNEQFF.

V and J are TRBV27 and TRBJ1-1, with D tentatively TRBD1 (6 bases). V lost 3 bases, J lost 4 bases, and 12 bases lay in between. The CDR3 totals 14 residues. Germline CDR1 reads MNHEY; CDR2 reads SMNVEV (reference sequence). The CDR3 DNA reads TGTGCCAGCAGTTTGGGGGGGGGCATCACTGAAGCTTTCTTT. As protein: CASSLGGGITEAFF.

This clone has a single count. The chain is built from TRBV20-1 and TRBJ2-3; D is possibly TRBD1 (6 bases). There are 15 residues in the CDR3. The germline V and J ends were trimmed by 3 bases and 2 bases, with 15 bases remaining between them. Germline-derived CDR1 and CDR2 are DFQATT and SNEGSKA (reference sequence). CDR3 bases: TGCAGTGCTAGTGACCCGGGACACAACACAGATACGCAGTATTTT. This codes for CSASDPGHNTDTQYF.

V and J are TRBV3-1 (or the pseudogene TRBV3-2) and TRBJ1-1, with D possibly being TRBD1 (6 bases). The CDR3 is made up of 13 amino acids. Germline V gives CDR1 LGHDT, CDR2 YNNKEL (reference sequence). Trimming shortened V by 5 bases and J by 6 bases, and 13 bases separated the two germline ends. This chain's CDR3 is CASSYEGGAEAFF. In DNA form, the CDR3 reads TGTGCCAGCAGCTACGAGGGGGGGGCTGAAGCTTTCTTT.